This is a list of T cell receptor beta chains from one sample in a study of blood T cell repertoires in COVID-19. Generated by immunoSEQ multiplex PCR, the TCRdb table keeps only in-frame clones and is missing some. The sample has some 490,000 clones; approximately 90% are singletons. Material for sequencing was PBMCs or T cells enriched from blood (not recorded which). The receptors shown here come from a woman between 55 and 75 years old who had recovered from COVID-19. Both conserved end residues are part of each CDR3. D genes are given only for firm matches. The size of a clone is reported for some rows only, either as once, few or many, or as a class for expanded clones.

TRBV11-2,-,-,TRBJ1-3,CASSHFRGRSGNTIYF,TGTGCCAGCAGCCATTTCAGGGGCCGCTCTGGAAACACCATATATTTT
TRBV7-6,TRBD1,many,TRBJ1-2,CASSYNPGTGGSGGYTF,TGTGCCAGCAGCTACAATCCCGGGACAGGGGGCTCGGGTGGCTACACCTTC
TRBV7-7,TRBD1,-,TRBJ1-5,CASSLGTGGSDLQPQHF,TGTGCCAGCAGCTTAGGGACAGGGGGCTCAGATCTTCAGCCCCAGCATTTT
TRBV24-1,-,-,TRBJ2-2,CATRAGWAGELFF,TGTGCCACCAGGGCAGGGTGGGCCGGGGAGCTGTTTTTT
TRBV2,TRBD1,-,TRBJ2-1,CASSEPPGGVTNNEQFF,TGTGCCAGCAGCGAACCCCCAGGGGGAGTCACGAATAATGAGCAGTTCTTC
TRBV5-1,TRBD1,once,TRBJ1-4,CASSYDRATNEKLFF,TGCGCCAGCAGCTATGACAGGGCAACTAATGAAAAACTGTTTTTT
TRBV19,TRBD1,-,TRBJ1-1,CASSILGTENTEAFF,TGTGCCAGTAGTATCCTTGGGACAGAGAACACTGAAGCTTTCTTT
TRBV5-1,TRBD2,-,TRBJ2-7,CASRRTSGDSYEQYF,TGCGCCAGCAGACGGACTAGCGGGGACTCCTACGAGCAGTACTTC
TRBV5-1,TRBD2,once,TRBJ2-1,CASRSGRTSGGPTWANEQFF,TGCGCCAGCCGGTCGGGGAGGACTAGCGGGGGGCCCACGTGGGCCAATGAGCAGTTCTTC
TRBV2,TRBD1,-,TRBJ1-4,CASSAREGGQAEKLFF,TGTGCCAGCAGTGCCAGGGAGGGGGGACAGGCAGAAAAACTGTTTTTT
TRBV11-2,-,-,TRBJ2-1,CASSFGGSSYNEQFF,TGTGCCAGCAGCTTCGGGGGAAGCTCCTACAATGAGCAGTTCTTC
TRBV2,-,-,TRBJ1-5,CASSGLQANQPQHF,TGTGCCAGCAGTGGGTTACAGGCCAATCAGCCCCAGCATTTT
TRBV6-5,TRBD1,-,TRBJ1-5,CASRPGQGRQPQHF,TGTGCCAGCAGACCGGGACAGGGCCGTCAGCCCCAGCATTTT
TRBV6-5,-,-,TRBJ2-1,CASTRANEQFF,TGTGCCAGCACCCGAGCCAATGAGCAGTTCTTC
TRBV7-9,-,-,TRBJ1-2,CASSLETGGHYGYTF,TGTGCCAGCAGCTTAGAAACAGGTGGACACTATGGCTACACCTTC
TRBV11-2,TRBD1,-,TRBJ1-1,CASSSTQGRTEAFF,TGTGCCAGCAGCTCAACACAGGGGCGGACTGAAGCTTTCTTT
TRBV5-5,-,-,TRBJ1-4,CASSFLQGEKLFF,TGTGCCAGCAGCTTTTTGCAGGGAGAAAAACTGTTTTTT
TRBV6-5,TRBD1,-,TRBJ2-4,CASSYSPGTGVNIQYF,TGTGCCAGCAGTTACTCTCCCGGGACAGGGGTAAACATTCAGTACTTC
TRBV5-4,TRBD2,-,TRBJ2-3,CASSLSSGRTDTQYF,TGTGCCAGCAGCTTATCTAGCGGCCGCACAGATACGCAGTATTTT
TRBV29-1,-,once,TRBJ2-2,CSVELAGRNTGELFF,TGCAGCGTTGAATTGGCGGGGAGGAACACCGGGGAGCTGTTTTTT
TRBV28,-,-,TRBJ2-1,CASTQAGEAGNEQFF,TGTGCCAGCACCCAGGCAGGGGAAGCTGGCAATGAGCAGTTCTTC
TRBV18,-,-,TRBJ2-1,CASSPTAGSGGTHYNEQFF,TGTGCCAGCTCACCCACAGCAGGGTCCGGGGGAACCCACTACAATGAGCAGTTCTTC
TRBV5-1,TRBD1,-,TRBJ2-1,CASSFGTGGINEQFF,TGCGCCAGCAGCTTTGGGACAGGGGGAATCAATGAGCAGTTCTTC
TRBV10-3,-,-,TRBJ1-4,CASNDGTNEKLFF,TGTGCCTCAAATGACGGGACTAATGAAAAACTGTTTTTT
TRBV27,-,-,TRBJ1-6,CASSHGGEGSPLHF,TGTGCCAGCAGTCACGGAGGAGAGGGATCACCCCTCCACTTT
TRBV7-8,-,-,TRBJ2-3,CASSFRRQQSTDTQYF,TGTGCCAGCAGCTTCCGCAGACAGCAATCCACAGATACGCAGTATTTT
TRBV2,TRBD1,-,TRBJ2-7,CASKIGTDYEQYF,TGTGCCAGCAAGATCGGGACAGACTACGAGCAGTACTTC
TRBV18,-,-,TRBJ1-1,CASSRETGQTEAFF,TGTGCCAGCTCGAGAGAGACAGGTCAGACTGAAGCTTTCTTT
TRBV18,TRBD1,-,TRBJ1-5,CASSPPGQINQPQHF,TGTGCCAGCTCACCACCGGGACAGATCAATCAGCCCCAGCATTTT
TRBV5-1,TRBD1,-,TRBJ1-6,CASRSGQGNSPLHF,TGCGCCAGCAGGTCGGGACAGGGGAATTCACCCCTCCACTTT
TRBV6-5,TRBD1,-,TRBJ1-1,CASHRGDTEAFF,TGTGCCAGCCACAGGGGGGACACTGAAGCTTTCTTT
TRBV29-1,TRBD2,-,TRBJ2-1,CSFGGDEQFF,TGCAGCTTTGGGGGGGATGAGCAGTTCTTC
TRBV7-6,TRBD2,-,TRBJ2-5,CASSLILRGRIQETQYF,TGTGCCAGCAGCTTAATCTTGCGGGGGAGAATTCAAGAGACCCAGTACTTC
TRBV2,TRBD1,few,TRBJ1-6,CASSRDSPLHF,TGTGCCAGCAGTCGGGACAGCCCCCTCCACTTT
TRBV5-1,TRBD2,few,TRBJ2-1,CASSLRGSGAGNEQFF,TGCGCCAGCAGCTTGAGGGGTAGCGGGGCGGGGAATGAGCAGTTCTTC
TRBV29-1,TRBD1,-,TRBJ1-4,CSVGGTGEKLFF,TGCAGCGTTGGCGGGACAGGGGAAAAACTGTTTTTT
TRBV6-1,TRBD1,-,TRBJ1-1,CASSEGPPGQGAWTEAFF,TGTGCCAGCAGTGAAGGGCCCCCGGGACAGGGGGCCTGGACTGAAGCTTTCTTT
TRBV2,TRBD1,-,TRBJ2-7,CASKPGQGPYEQYF,TGTGCCAGCAAGCCCGGACAGGGCCCCTACGAGCAGTACTTC
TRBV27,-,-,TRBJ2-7,CASSISGNSYEQYF,TGTGCCAGCAGCATTAGCGGTAACTCCTACGAGCAGTACTTC
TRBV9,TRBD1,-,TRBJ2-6,CASSVATAGQGAYGANVLTF,TGTGCCAGCAGCGTAGCTACGGCCGGCCAGGGGGCTTATGGGGCCAACGTCCTGACTTTC
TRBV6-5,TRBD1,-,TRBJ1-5,CASSLGQADNQPQHF,TGTGCCAGCAGCTTGGGACAGGCAGACAATCAGCCCCAGCATTTT
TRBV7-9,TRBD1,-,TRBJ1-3,CASSPGPGQGSGNTIYF,TGTGCCAGCAGCCCCGGGCCGGGACAGGGATCTGGAAACACCATATATTTT
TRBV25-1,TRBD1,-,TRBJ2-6,CASSPSPGQLSGANVLTF,TGTGCCAGCAGTCCGAGCCCGGGACAGCTATCTGGGGCCAACGTCCTGACTTTC
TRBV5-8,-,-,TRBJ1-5,CASSGRLGEAGGQPQHF,TGTGCCAGCAGCGGGAGACTTGGGGAAGCAGGCGGTCAGCCCCAGCATTTT
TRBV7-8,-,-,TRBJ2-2,CASSFKLNANTGELFF,TGTGCCAGCAGCTTTAAACTCAACGCGAACACCGGGGAGCTGTTTTTT
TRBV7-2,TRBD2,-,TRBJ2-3,CASSGLNWEGRTDTQYF,TGTGCCAGCAGCGGTCTTAATTGGGAGGGCCGGACAGATACGCAGTATTTT
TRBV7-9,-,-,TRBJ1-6,CASSSSRYNSPLHF,TGTGCCAGCAGCTCGAGCAGGTATAATTCACCCCTCCACTTT
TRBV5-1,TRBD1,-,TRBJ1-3,CASSWGQGISGNTIYF,TGCGCCAGCAGCTGGGGACAGGGAATCTCTGGAAACACCATATATTTT
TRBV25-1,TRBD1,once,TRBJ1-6,CAVSSTGTGDNSPLHF,TGTGCCGTCTCCAGTACCGGGACAGGGGATAATTCACCCCTCCACTTT
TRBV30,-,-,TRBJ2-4,CAWSVRDRGAKNIQYF,TGTGCCTGGAGTGTACGGGATCGGGGGGCCAAAAACATTCAGTACTTC
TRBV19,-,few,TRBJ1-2,CASRRGDQPYGYTF,TGTGCCAGTAGGCGGGGGGACCAGCCCTATGGCTACACCTTC
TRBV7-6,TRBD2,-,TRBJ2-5,CASSSVGTSGGAETQYF,TGTGCCAGCAGCTCCGTTGGGACTAGCGGGGGGGCAGAGACCCAGTACTTC
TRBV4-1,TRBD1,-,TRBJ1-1,CASSPGDRMNTEAFF,TGCGCCAGCAGCCCAGGGGACAGGATGAACACTGAAGCTTTCTTT
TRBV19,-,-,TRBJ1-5,CASKSPTDSGFSNQPQHF,TGTGCCAGTAAGTCGCCCACGGACAGCGGTTTTAGCAATCAGCCCCAGCATTTT
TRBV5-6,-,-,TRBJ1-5,CASSFGTGIQPQHF,TGTGCCAGCAGCTTCGGTACAGGGATTCAGCCCCAGCATTTT
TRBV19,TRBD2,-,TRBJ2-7,CASSAGGAFYEQYF,TGTGCCAGTAGTGCGGGGGGGGCATTCTACGAGCAGTACTTC
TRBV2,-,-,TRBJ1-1,CASSEVAGTEAFF,TGTGCCAGCAGTGAGGTCGCGGGCACTGAAGCTTTCTTT